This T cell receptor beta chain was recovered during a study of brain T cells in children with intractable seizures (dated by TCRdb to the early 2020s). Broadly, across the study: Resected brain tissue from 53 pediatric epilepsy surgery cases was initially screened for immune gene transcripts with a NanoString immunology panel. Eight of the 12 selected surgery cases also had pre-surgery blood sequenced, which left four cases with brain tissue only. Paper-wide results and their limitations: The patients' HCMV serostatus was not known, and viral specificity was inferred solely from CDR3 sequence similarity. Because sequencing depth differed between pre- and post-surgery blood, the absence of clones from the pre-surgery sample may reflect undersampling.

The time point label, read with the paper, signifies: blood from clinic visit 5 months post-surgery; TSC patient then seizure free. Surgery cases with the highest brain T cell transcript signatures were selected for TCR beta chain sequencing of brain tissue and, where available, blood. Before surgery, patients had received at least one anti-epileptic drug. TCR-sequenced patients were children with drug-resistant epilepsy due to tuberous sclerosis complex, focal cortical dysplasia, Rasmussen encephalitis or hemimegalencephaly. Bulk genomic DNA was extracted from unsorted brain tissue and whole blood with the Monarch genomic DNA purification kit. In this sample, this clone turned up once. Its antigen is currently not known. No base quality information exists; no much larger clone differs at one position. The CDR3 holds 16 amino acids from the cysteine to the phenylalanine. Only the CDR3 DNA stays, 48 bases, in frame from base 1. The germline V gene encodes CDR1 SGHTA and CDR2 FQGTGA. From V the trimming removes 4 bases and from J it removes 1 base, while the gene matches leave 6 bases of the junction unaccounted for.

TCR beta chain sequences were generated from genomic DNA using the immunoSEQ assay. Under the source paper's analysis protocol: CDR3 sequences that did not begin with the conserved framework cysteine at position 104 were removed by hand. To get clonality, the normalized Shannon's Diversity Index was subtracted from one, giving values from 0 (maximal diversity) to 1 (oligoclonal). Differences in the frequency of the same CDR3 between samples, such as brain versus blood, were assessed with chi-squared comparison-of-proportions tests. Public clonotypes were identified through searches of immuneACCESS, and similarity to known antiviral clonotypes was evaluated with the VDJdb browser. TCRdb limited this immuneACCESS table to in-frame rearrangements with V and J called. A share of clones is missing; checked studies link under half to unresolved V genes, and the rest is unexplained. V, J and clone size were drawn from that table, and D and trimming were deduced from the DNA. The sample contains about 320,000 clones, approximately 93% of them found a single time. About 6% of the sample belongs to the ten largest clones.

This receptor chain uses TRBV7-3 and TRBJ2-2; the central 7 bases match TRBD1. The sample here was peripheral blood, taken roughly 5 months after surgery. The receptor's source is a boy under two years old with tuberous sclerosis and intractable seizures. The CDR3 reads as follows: CASSSSGTVNTGELFF. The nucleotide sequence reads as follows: TGTGCCAGCAGCTCCTCCGGGACAGTGAACACCGGGGAGCTGTTTTTT.